The sequence of this T cell receptor beta chain was determined in a study of brain T cells in children with intractable seizures. Per the germline V gene, CDR1 is SEHNR and CDR2 is FQNEAQ (reference sequence). This CDR3 contains 10 residues. The germline V and J ends were trimmed by 2 bases and 5 bases, with 0 bases remaining between them. Time point given: blood from clinic visit 5 months post-surgery; TSC patient then seizure free. Profiled with immunoSEQ multiplex PCR; TCRdb holds only in-frame clones, not every one. The data show about 320,000 clones, 93% seen once. The starting material was peripheral blood, obtained approximately 5 months after surgery. The chain combines TRBV7-9 with TRBJ1-2, with unresolved D. This clonotype was sampled from a boy younger than two with tuberous sclerosis and intractable seizures. DNA for the CDR3: TGTGCCAGCAGCTTATATGGCTACACCTTC. It yields the protein CASSLYGYTF.